This is a list of T cell receptor beta chains from one sample in a study of naive and memory T cell subsets. TCRdb reprocessed the UMI-ligation and nested PCR reads with MiXCR, giving one entry per CDR3 protein. The table includes about 120,000 distinct CDR3 sequences, over 30% detected once. The sequenced sample consisted of central memory CD4+ T cells from blood. These receptors came from a human donor in good health. Both conserved end residues are part of each CDR3. D genes are given only for firm matches.

D: -
J: TRBJ2-7
V: TRBV28
CDR3: CASTPGSAESRYF

D: -
J: TRBJ1-5
V: TRBV12-3/TRBV12-4
CDR3: CASSFNNQPQHF

D: -
J: TRBJ2-2
V: TRBV4-1
CDR3: CASSQVLLGELFF

D: TRBD1
J: TRBJ2-5
V: TRBV6-1
CDR3: CASAKLGQGGETQYF

D: TRBD2
J: TRBJ2-7
V: TRBV20-1
CDR3: CSAVNGEGSEYEQYF

D: -
J: TRBJ2-1
V: TRBV7-9
CDR3: CASSFGAVGYNEQFF

D: TRBD2
J: TRBJ2-5
V: TRBV10-3
CDR3: CAISGTGTSGSGETQYF

D: -
J: TRBJ1-5
V: TRBV6-6
CDR3: CASSYIYQPQHF

D: -
J: TRBJ2-7
V: TRBV5-5
CDR3: CASSFQDRLTYEQYF

D: TRBD2
J: TRBJ2-5
V: TRBV19
CDR3: CASSPRLAPSQETQYF

D: -
J: TRBJ2-7
V: TRBV28
CDR3: CASSAHGTRRYEQYF

D: -
J: TRBJ2-1
V: TRBV6-1
CDR3: CASSEATRLREIF